What follows are 14 T cell receptor beta chains derived from one specimen sequenced in a study of T-cell reconstitution after alpha-beta-depleted transplantation in children. The TCRbeta library incorporated unique molecular identifiers. TCRdb itself ran the PCR reads through MiXCR, one entry per CDR3 protein. The table lists a few hundred thousand distinct CDR3 sequences, 9.9% of them singletons. The specimen comprised PBMCs from the stem cell graft donor, sampled from the stem cell graft. The receptor source for this set is a human donor who donated a stem cell graft to a child with SCID.

This clonotype appeared a few times. The chain couples TRBV9 to TRBJ2-3; possible D gene TRBD1, 5 bases. CDR1 and CDR2 from the germline V gene are SGDLS and YYNGEE. The CDR3 runs 15 residues. V was cut by 4 bases and J by 3 bases, with 15 bases left in between. CDR3 in amino acids: CASSSEGADTDTQYF. The CDR3 nucleotides are TGTGCCAGCAGCTCAGAAGGGGCGGATACAGATACGCAGTATTTT.

The chain uses TRBV3-1 and TRBJ2-3, with D tentatively TRBD1 (6 bases). Germline CDR1 and CDR2: LGHDT and YNNKEL (reference sequence). The CDR3 is 15 residues long. Trimming left V 10 bases short and J 7 bases short, with 24 bases between. The CDR3 sequence: CATCQVGTWTHTQYF. In DNA, the CDR3 is TGTGCCACCTGCCAAGTGGGGACATGGACACATACGCAGTATTTT.

The chain has TRBV28 and TRBJ1-6; 8 bases align to TRBD1. The ends lost 5 bases at V and 6 bases at J; junction bases unmatched: 9. CDR3 length: 16 residues. Per germline, CDR1 MDHEN and CDR2 SYDVKM. CDR3 amino acids: CASSRPGQEGNSPLHF. The CDR3 DNA reads as TGTGCCAGCAGTCGACCGGGACAGGAGGGTAATTCACCCCTCCACTTT.

The chain recombines TRBV13 with TRBJ1-1; D might be TRBD1 (6 bases). The CDR3 consists of 15 residues. The germline V gene has CDR1 PRHDT and CDR2 FYEKMQ (reference sequence). Between the trimmed V and J ends, which lost 2 bases and 2 bases, there was a span of 12 bases. The CDR3 DNA reads TGTGCCAGCAGCTTAAATCCAGGGGTTAACACTGAAGCTTTCTTT. It yields the protein CASSLNPGVNTEAFF.

This clonotype was seen repeatedly, ten times or more. Because it lacks the conserved phenylalanine or tryptophan at the end, this CDR3 is likely a read error. The limits of the CDR3 on the DNA are not certain, so only TCRdb's listed CDR3 is given. The CDR3 sequence is CSVDTTGV. The chain links TRBV29-1 to TRBJ2-1; the table's D call TRBD2 went unverified against the DNA. Germline V gives CDR1 SQVTM, CDR2 ANQGSEA. 8 amino acids form the CDR3, both terminal residues included.

This clonotype was observed a handful of times. This chain links TRBV14 with TRBJ1-5; no clear D. The germline CDR1 and CDR2 sequences are SGHDN and FVKESK. The CDR3 has 13 amino acids. Trimming left V 1 base short and J 5 bases short, with 6 bases between. CDR3 bases: TGTGCCAGCAGCCAAGTCGACCATCAGCCCCAGCATTTT. It yields the protein CASSQVDHQPQHF.

This clonotype occurred a few times. This chain links TRBV7-8 with TRBJ2-4; TRBD1 or TRBD2 may be the D gene (6 bases each). The CDR3 consists of 16 residues. Germline values: CDR1 SGHVS, CDR2 FQNEAQ. V lost 5 bases and J 0 bases, leaving 14 bases between the germline ends. The CDR3 loop is CASSLTQGLAKNIQYF. The CDR3 nucleotides are TGTGCCAGCAGCCTCACACAGGGACTAGCCAAAAACATTCAGTACTTC.

The chain uses TRBV5-1 and TRBJ1-3; the D gene is possibly TRBD1 (6 bases). With 1 base removed from V and 3 bases from J, the gap between germline ends came to 11 bases. CDR3 length: 15 residues. CDR1 and CDR2 from the germline V gene are SGHRS and YFSETQ. CDR3: CASSLSGGVGNTIYF. In DNA form, the CDR3 reads TGCGCCAGCAGCTTGTCGGGGGGCGTTGGAAACACCATATATTTT.

This clonotype was counted only a few times. The CDR3 reads CASSEQVSGNTIYF. The DNA of the CDR3 is TGTGCCAGCAGTGAACAGGTCTCTGGAAACACCATATATTTT. The rearrangement uses TRBV6-1 and TRBJ1-3; D not resolved. V dropped 2 bases and J dropped 0 bases, with 5 bases sitting between them. The CDR3 totals 14 residues. Per germline, CDR1 MNHNS and CDR2 SASEGT.

V gene TRBV7-9 combines with J gene TRBJ1-4, with D possibly TRBD1 on 6 matching bases. Germline V gene sequence: CDR1 SEHNR, CDR2 FQNEAQ (reference sequence). This CDR3 is built from 14 residues. With 5 bases removed from V and 4 bases from J, the gap between germline ends came to 11 bases. The CDR3 loop reads CASSTGQYNEKLFF. DNA of the CDR3: TGTGCCAGCAGCACCGGACAGTATAATGAAAAACTGTTTTTT.

The rearrangement uses TRBV7-9 and TRBJ2-1, with D perhaps TRBD2 (6 bases). V was clipped by 5 bases and J by 6 bases, with 20 bases between them. The CDR3 runs to 16 residues. The germline V gene has CDR1 SEHNR and CDR2 FQNEAQ (reference sequence). The CDR3 coding sequence is TGTGCCAGCAGCATTTTCACGGGCCCCGGGGGCAATGAGCAGTTCTTC. This encodes CASSIFTGPGGNEQFF.

This chain uses TRBV20-1 with TRBJ2-3, with a weak D call TRBD2 (5 bases). This CDR3 has 15 amino acids. CDR1 is DFQATT, CDR2 SNEGSKA, per germline (reference sequence). V was clipped by 0 bases and J by 6 bases, with 16 bases between them. The CDR3 nucleotides are TGCAGTGCTAGAGATATTCGGGATCCGCGGGATACGCAGTATTTT. Its translation is CSARDIRDPRDTQYF.

This clonotype was counted a few times. V and J are TRBV5-1 and TRBJ2-1; D gene unclear. V was pared by 4 bases and J by 10 bases, with 21 bases between. The CDR3 extends over 15 amino acids. Germline V lookup: CDR1 SGHRS, CDR2 YFSETQ. CDR3 DNA: TGCGCCAGCAGCCTCGACGGAGTCCGAAGTCGGGAGCAGTTCTTC. Translating gives CASSLDGVRSREQFF.

The rearrangement uses TRBV3-1 and TRBJ2-7, with unresolved D. The germline CDR1 and CDR2 sequences are LGHDT and YNNKEL (reference sequence). With 1 base removed from V and 5 bases from J, the gap between germline ends came to 9 bases. The CDR3 runs 13 residues. This chain's CDR3 is CASSQGEGNEQYF. The CDR3 nucleotides read TGTGCCAGCAGCCAAGGGGAAGGGAACGAGCAGTACTTC.